This T cell receptor (beta chain) was documented in a study of cytomegalovirus exposure and HLA in healthy donors. In the PCR, 60 Vbeta and 13 Jbeta primers were used. TCRdb's copy holds only in-frame clones and misses some; the assay was immunoSEQ multiplex PCR. Among some 120,000 clones listed, roughly 80% were seen once. Germline CDR1 and CDR2: MDHEN and SYDVKM. This CDR3 has 13 residues. With 2 bases removed from V and 2 bases from J, the gap between germline ends came to 7 bases. The clonotype was recovered from a man in his thirties or forties in good health and CMV-seronegative. The sample was PBMCs. This chain joins TRBV28 and TRBJ2-7; D not resolved. CDR3 protein: CASSLAAAYEQYF. CDR3 coding DNA: TGTGCCAGCAGTTTAGCGGCCGCCTACGAGCAGTACTTC.